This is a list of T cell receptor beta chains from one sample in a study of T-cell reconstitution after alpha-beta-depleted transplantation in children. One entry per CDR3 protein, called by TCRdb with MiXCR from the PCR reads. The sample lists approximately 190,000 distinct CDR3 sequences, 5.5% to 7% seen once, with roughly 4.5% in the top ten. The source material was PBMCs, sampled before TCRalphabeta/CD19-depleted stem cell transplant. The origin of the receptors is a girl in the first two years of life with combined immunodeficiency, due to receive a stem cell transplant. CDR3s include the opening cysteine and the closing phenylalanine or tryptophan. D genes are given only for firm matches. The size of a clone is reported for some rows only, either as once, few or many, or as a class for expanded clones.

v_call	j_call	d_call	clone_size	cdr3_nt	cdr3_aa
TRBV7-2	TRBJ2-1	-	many	TGTGCCAGCAGCTTTGGTATTTCAGGGGATGAGCAGTTCTTC	CASSFGISGDEQFF
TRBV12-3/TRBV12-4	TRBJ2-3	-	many	TGTGCCAGCAGTTTTGTGGCGGGTGGCAGAAAAGACACAGATACGCAGTATTTT	CASSFVAGGRKDTDTQYF
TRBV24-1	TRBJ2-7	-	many	TGTGCCACCAGTGATGGTATTGGCTACGAGCAGTACTTC	CATSDGIGYEQYF
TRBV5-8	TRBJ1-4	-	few	TGTGCCAGCAGCTCAGCCGACCTCAATAGGGCTAATGAAAAACTGTTTTTT	CASSSADLNRANEKLFF
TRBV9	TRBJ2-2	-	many	TGTGCCAGCAGCTCTATGACCGACACCGGGGAGCTGTTTTTT	CASSSMTDTGELFF
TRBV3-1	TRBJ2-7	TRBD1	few	TGTGCCAGCAGCCATTGGGACAGGAGCTCCTACGAGCAGTACTTC	CASSHWDRSSYEQYF
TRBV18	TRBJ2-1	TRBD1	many	TGTGCCAGCTCCCGGGACAGGGGGGAGGAAGCCTACAATGAGCAGTTCTTC	CASSRDRGEEAYNEQFF
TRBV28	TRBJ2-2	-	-	TGTGCCAGCACCCCTTTTTGGGACCAAGCGTACACCGGGGAGCTGTTTTTT	CASTPFWDQAYTGELFF
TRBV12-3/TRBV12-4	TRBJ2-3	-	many	TGTGCCAGCAGTTTTCCGGACTCCACAGATACGCAGTATTTT	CASSFPDSTDTQYF
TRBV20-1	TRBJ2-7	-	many	TGCAGTGCTGGGGTTGGAGGCTACGAGCAGTACTTC	CSAGVGGYEQYF
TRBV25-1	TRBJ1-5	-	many	TGTGCCAGCAGTGAGGGCCACGGACGCAATCAGCCCCAGCATTTT	CASSEGHGRNQPQHF
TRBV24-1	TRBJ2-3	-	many	TGTGCCACCAGTGAGTGGGGACGCACAGATACGCAGTATTTT	CATSEWGRTDTQYF
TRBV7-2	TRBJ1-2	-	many	TGTGCCAGCAGCTTAGCCATGACAGCTAACTATGGCTACACCTTC	CASSLAMTANYGYTF
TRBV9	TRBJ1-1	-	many	TGTGCCAGCAGCGCTTGGGGGGAAACTGAAGCTTTCTTT	CASSAWGETEAFF
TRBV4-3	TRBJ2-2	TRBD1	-	TGCGCCAGCAGCCCATACCGGACAGGGACCGGGGAGCTGTTTTTT	CASSPYRTGTGELFF
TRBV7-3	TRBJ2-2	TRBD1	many	TGTGCCAGCAGCCCGTATGGGACAGGGGTCTACACCGGGGAGCTGTTTTTT	CASSPYGTGVYTGELFF
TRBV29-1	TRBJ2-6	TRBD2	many	TGCAGCGTTGTGGGACTAGCGGAACACTCTGGGGCCAACGTCCTGACTTTC	CSVVGLAEHSGANVLTF
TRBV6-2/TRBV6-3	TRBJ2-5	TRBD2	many	TGTGCCAGCAGTTACGGCGGGGGGCTCCAAGAGACCCAGTACTTC	CASSYGGGLQETQYF
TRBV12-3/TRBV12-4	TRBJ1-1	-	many	TGTGCCAGCAGTTTGGGACAAATGAACACTGAAGCTTTCTTT	CASSLGQMNTEAFF
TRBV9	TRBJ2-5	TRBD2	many	TGTGCCAGCAGCGTAGATCCTAGCGGAGTAGAGACCCAGTACTTC	CASSVDPSGVETQYF
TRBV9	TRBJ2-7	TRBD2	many	TGTGCCAGCAGCGTAGCGGGAGGTCACTACGAGCAGTACTTC	CASSVAGGHYEQYF
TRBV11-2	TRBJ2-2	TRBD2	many	TGTGCCAGCAGCAACGGACTAGCGTATAACACCGGGGAGCTGTTTTTT	CASSNGLAYNTGELFF
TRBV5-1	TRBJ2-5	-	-	TGCGCCAGCAGCACAGGACGGGTGGTAGAGACCCAGTACTTC	CASSTGRVVETQYF
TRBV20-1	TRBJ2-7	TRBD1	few	TGCAGTGCTAGGAGGTTCAGGGTACAGGGGACCTACGAGCAGTACTTC	CSARRFRVQGTYEQYF
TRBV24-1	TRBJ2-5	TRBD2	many	TGTGCCACCAGTGATTCCGGGACTAGCTACGAGACCCAGTACTTC	CATSDSGTSYETQYF
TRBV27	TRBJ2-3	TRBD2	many	TGTGCCAGCAGTCCAGGGACTAGCGGGAGTGTAGATACGCAGTATTTT	CASSPGTSGSVDTQYF
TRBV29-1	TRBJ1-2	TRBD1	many	TGCAGCGCACAGGGGGCGGATTATGGCTACACCTTC	CSAQGADYGYTF
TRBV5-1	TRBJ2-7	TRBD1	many	TGCGCCAGCAGCTATCCGACAGGGACCTACGAGCAGTACTTC	CASSYPTGTYEQYF
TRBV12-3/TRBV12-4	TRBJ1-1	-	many	TGTGCCAGCAGTGTGACTGGGGGCACTGAAGCTTTCTTT	CASSVTGGTEAFF
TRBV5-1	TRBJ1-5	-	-	TGCGCCAGCAGCTTATCAGGGTCCAATCAGCCCCAGCATTTT	CASSLSGSNQPQHF
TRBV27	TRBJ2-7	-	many	TGTGCCAGCAGTTCCCAGGGGCGAAACTACGAGCAGTACTTC	CASSSQGRNYEQYF
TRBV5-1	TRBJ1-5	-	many	TGCGCCAGCAGCTCACTGGGGGGTCAGCCCCAGCATTTT	CASSSLGGQPQHF
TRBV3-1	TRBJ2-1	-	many	TGTGCCAGCAGCCAAGTTCGGGGGCCTTACAATGAGCAGTTCTTC	CASSQVRGPYNEQFF
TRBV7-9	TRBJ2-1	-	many	TGTGCCAGCAGCCCCCCCCTACGTAGGCTCTCCTACAATGAGCAGTTCTTC	CASSPPLRRLSYNEQFF
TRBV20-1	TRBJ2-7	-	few	TGCAGTGCTAGAGGGCCCCAGGGTTACGAGCAGTACTTC	CSARGPQGYEQYF
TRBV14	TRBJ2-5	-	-	TGTGCCAGCAGCCCACAAGACCATAGGGAGACCCAGTACTTC	CASSPQDHRETQYF